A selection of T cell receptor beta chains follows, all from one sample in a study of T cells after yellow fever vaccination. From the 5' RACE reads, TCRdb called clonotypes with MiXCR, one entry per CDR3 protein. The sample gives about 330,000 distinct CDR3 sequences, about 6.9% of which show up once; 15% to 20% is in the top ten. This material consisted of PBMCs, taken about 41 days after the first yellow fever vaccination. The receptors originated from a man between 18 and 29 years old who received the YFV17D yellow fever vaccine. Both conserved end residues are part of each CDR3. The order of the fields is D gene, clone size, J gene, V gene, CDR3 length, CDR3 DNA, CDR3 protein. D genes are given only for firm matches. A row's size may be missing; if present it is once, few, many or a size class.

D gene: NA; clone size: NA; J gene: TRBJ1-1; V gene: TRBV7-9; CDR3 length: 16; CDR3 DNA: TGTGCCAGCAGCTCACGGGACCGCCCCCGAGACACTGAAGCTTTCTTT; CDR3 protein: CASSSRDRPRDTEAFF
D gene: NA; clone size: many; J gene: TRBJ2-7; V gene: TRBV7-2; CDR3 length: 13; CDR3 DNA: TGTGCCAGCAGCTTAGCCAGGGCCTACGAGCAGTACTTC; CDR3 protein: CASSLARAYEQYF
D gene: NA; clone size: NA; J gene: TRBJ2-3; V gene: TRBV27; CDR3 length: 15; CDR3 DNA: TGTGCCAGCAGTTTAACGGAGGGAATTACAGATACGCAGTATTTT; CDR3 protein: CASSLTEGITDTQYF
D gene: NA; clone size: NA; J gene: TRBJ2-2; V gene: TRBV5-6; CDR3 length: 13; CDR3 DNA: TGTGCCAGCAGCTGGCAGGGGACCGGGGAGCTGTTTTTT; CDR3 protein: CASSWQGTGELFF
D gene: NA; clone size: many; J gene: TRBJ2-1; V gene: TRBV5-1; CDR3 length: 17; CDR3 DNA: TGCGCCAGCAGCCCCCGGGGAGCCCTCAGCTCCTACAATGAGCAGTTCTTC; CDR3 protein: CASSPRGALSSYNEQFF
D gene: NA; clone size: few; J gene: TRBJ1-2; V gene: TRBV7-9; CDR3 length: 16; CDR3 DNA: TGTGCCAGCAGCTTAAACCCAGGGTCTGACGACTATGGCTACACCTTC; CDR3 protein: CASSLNPGSDDYGYTF
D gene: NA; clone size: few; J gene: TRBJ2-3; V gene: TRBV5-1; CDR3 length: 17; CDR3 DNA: TGCGCCAGCAGTTTAATGCGACTGGGACAAAGCACAGATACGCAGTATTTT; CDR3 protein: CASSLMRLGQSTDTQYF
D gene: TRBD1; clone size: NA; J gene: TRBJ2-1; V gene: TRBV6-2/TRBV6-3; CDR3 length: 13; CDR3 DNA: TGTGCCGCGAAGGACAGGGGCGTCAATGAGCAGTTCTTC; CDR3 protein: CAAKDRGVNEQFF
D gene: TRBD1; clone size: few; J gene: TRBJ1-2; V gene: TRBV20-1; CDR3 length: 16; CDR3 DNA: TGCAGTGCCCGCGACCCGACAGGGAGTATAGGCTATGGCTACACCTTC; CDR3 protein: CSARDPTGSIGYGYTF
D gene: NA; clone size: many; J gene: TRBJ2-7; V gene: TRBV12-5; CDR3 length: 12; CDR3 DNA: TGTGCTAGTGGTTTGGGGTCCTACGAGCAGTACTTC; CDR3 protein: CASGLGSYEQYF
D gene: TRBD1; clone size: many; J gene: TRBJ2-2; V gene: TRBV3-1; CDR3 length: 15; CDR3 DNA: TGTGCCAGCAGCCCAATGACAGGGATGACCGGGGAGCTGTTTTTT; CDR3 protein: CASSPMTGMTGELFF
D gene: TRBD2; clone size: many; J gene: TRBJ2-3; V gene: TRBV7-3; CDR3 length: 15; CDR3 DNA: TGTGCCAGCAGCTCGTCCTCGGGGGGGCCGAATACGCAGTATTTT; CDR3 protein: CASSSSSGGPNTQYF
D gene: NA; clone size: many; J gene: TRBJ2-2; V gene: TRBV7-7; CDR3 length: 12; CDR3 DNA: TGTGCTAGCAGCTTGGGAAGCGGGGAGCTGTTTTTT; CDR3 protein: CASSLGSGELFF
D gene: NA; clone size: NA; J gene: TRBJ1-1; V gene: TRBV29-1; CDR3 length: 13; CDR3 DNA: TGCAGCGTTGAACAGGATATGAACACTGAAGCTTTCTTT; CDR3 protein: CSVEQDMNTEAFF
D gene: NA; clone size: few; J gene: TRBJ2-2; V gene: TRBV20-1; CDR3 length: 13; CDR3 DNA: TGCAGTGCCTCTGGACTTTTCGCCGGGGAGCTGTTTTTT; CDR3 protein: CSASGLFAGELFF
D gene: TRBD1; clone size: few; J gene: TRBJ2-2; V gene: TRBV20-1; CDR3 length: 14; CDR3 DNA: TGCAGTGCGCGGACAGGGCGGTACACCGGGGAGCTGTTTTTT; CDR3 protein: CSARTGRYTGELFF
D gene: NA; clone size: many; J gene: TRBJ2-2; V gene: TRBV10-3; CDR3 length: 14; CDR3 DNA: TGTGCCACCTGGACTTCTATGAACACCGGGGAGCTGTTTTTT; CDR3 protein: CATWTSMNTGELFF
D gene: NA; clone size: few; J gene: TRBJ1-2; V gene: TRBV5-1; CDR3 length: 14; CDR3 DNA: TGCGCCAGCAGCGGACGTCCAGGGGCGCTTGGCTACACCTTC; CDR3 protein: CASSGRPGALGYTF
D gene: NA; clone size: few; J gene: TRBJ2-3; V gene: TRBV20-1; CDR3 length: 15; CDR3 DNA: TGCAGTGCTAGTAAGGGGGACGAATCCACAGATACGCAGTATTTT; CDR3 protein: CSASKGDESTDTQYF
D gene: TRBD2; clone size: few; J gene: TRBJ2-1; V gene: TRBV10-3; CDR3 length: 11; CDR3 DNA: TGTGCCATCAGCGGGGGGGTTGAGCAGTTCTTC; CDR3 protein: CAISGGVEQFF
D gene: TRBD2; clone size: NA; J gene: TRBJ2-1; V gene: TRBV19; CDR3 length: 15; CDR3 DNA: TGTGCCAGTAGTGTCGCGGGGGGATCCTACAATGAGCAGTTCTTC; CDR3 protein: CASSVAGGSYNEQFF
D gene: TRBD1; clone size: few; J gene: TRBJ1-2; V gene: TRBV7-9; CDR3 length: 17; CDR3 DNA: TGTGCCAGCAGCTTAGTCGAGGACAGGGTCATAAAGTATGGCTACACCTTC; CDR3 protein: CASSLVEDRVIKYGYTF
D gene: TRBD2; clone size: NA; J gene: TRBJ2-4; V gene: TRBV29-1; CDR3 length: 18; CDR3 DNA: TGCAGCGTTGAAGATCATTCGGGCGGGAGTTTAGCCAAAAACATTCAGTACTTC; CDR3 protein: CSVEDHSGGSLAKNIQYF
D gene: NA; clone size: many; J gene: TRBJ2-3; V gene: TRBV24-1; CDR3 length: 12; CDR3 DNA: TGTGCCACCAGTGGGAGCACAGATACGCAGTATTTT; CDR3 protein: CATSGSTDTQYF
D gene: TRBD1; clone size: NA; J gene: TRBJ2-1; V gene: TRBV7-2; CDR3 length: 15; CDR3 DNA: TGTGCCAGCAGCTTAGGACAGGGCAACTACAATGAGCAGTTCTTC; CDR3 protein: CASSLGQGNYNEQFF
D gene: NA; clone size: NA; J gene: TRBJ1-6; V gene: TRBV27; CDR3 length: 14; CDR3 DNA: TGTGCCAGCAGCCTGGGGACCGGGGACTCACCCCTCCACTTT; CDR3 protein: CASSLGTGDSPLHF
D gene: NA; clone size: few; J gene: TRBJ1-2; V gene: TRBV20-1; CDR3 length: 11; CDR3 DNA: TGCAGTGCCCCGGGGAGGGAGGGCTACACCTTC; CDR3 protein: CSAPGREGYTF
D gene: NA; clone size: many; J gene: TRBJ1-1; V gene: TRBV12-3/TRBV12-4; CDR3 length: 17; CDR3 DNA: TGTGCCAGCACCATGGGGCGCCAGCGGCTGGTTAACACTGAAGCTTTCTTT; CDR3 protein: CASTMGRQRLVNTEAFF
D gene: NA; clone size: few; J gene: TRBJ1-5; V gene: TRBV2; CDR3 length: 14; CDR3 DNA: TGTGCCAGCGGGGACAAAGGGGAAAATCAGCCCCAGCATTTT; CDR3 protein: CASGDKGENQPQHF
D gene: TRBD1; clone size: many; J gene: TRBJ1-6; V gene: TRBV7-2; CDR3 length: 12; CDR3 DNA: TGTGCCAGCAGCCGGGACAGTTCGGCCCTCCACTTT; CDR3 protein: CASSRDSSALHF
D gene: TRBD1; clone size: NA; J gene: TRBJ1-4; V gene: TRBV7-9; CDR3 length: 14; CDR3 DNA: TGTGCCAGCAGCGCCGGACAGGGGAGTGAAAAACTGTTTTTT; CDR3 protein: CASSAGQGSEKLFF
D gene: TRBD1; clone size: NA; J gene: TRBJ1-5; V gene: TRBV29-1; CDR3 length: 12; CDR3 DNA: TGCAGCGTCCAGACAGGGGGGCAGCCCCAGCATTTT; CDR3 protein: CSVQTGGQPQHF
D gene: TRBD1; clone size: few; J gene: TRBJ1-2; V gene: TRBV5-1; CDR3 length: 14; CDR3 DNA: TGCGCCAGCAGTGTAACAGGGGCTAACTATGGCTACACCTTC; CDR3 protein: CASSVTGANYGYTF
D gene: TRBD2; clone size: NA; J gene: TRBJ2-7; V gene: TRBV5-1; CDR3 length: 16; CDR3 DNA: TGCGCCAGCAGCTTGGCCCCAGCGGGGAGTTCCTACGAGCAGTACTTC; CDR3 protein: CASSLAPAGSSYEQYF
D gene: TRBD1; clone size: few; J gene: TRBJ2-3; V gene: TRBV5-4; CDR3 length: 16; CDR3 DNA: TGTGCCAGCAGCTCTCGGACAGGGTGGGGCACAGATACGCAGTATTTT; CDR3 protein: CASSSRTGWGTDTQYF
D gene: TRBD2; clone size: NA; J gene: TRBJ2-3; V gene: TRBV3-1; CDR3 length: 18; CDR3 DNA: TGTGCCTCCACCCAAGAAGAGCGACTAGCGGGGATCACAGATACGCAGTATTTT; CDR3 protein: CASTQEERLAGITDTQYF
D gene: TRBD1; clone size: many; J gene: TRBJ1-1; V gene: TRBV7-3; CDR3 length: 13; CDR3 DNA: TGTGCCAGCCAAGGACAGGCTAACACTGAAGCTTTCTTT; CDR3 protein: CASQGQANTEAFF
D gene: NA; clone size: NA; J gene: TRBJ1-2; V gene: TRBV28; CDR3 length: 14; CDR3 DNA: TGTGCCAGCAGTTATACACAGGCGAACTATGGCTACACCTTC; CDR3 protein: CASSYTQANYGYTF
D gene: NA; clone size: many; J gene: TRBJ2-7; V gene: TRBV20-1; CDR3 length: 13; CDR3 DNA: TGCAGTGCTAGAAGCGTCCTTAGCTACGAGCAGTACTTC; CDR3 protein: CSARSVLSYEQYF
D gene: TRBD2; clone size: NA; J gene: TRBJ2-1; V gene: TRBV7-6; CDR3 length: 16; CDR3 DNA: TGTGCCAGCAGCTTATATAGCGGGGGGGTCTACAATGAGCAGTTCTTC; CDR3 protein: CASSLYSGGVYNEQFF
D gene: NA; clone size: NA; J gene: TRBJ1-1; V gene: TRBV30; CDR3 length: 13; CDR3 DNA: TGTGCCTGGAGCGGGTCCGTGAACACTGAAGCTTTCTTT; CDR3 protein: CAWSGSVNTEAFF
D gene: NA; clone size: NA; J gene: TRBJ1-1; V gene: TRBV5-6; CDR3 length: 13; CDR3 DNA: TGTGCCAGCAGCTTGATCACGGTGCCTGAAGCTTTCTTT; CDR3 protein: CASSLITVPEAFF
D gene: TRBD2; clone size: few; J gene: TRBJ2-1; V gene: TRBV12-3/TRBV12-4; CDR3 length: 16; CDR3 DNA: TGTGCCAGCAGTCCCCCGGGGCTAGCGGGGGCGAATGCGCAGTTCTTC; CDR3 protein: CASSPPGLAGANAQFF
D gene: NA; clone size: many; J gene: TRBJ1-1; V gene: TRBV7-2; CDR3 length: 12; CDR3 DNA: TGTGCCAGCAGCACTTACAACACTGAAGCTTTCTTT; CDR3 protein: CASSTYNTEAFF
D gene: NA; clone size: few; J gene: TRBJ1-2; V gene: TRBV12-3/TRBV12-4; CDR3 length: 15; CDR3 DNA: TGTGCCAGCCGCGGCACCGGGGGCGGGGTCTATGGCTACACCTTC; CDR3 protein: CASRGTGGGVYGYTF
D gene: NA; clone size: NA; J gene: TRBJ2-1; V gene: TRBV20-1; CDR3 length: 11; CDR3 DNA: TGCAGTGCTAGAGATCCCAGGGGTGAGTTCTTC; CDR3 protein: CSARDPRGEFF
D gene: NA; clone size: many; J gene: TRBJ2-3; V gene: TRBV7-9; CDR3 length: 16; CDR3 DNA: TGTGCCAGCAGCTTAGGACCCAGCCAGGATGCAGATACGCAGTATTTT; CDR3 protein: CASSLGPSQDADTQYF
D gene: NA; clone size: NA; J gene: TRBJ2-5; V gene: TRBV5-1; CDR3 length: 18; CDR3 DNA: TGCGCCAGCAGCCTTGGGGCAGGAGGTCCCGGAGCATCAGAGACCCAGTACTTC; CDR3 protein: CASSLGAGGPGASETQYF
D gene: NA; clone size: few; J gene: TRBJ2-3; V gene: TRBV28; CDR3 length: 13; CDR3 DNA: TGTGCCAGCAGGCCGGAGAGCACAGATACGCAGTATTTT; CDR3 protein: CASRPESTDTQYF
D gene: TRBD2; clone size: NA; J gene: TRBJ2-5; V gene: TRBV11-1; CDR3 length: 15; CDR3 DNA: TGTGCCAGCAGCTTTGGGACTAGCGGACTGGAGACCCAGTACTTC; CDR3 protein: CASSFGTSGLETQYF
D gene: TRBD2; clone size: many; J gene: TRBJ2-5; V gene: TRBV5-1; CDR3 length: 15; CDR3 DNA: TGCGCCAGCAGCTTGGCAGGGACTAGCAAAGAGACCCAGTACTTC; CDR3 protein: CASSLAGTSKETQYF
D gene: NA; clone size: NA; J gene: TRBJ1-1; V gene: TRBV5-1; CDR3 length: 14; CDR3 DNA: TGCGCCAGCAGCTACGGGACGATGAACACTGAAGCTTTCTTT; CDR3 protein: CASSYGTMNTEAFF